This entry lists 28 T cell receptor beta chains sequenced from one sample in a study of blood T cell repertoires in COVID-19. Method: immunoSEQ multiplex PCR; TCRdb's copy keeps in-frame clones and lacks some. The table lists approximately 280,000 clones, around 86% of them singletons. Sequenced sample: peripheral blood. The source is a woman younger than 45 who had recovered from COVID-19.

This rearrangement joins TRBV11-2 to TRBJ1-4; 10 nucleotides match TRBD1. Trimming took 7 bases from V and 6 from J; bases not matched to a gene: 5. The CDR3 sequence is 14 residues long. Germline values: CDR1 SGHAT, CDR2 FQNNGV. The CDR3 reads CASTKDRGDEKLFF. For the CDR3, the DNA is TGTGCCAGCACCAAGGACAGGGGGGATGAAAAACTGTTTTTT.

The J gene is TRBJ2-7, the V gene TRBV6-6; TRBD1 aligns across 10 bases. Germline CDR1 MNHNY, CDR2 SVGAGI (reference sequence). The CDR3 extends over 14 amino acids. V shed 6 bases, J shed 5 bases, and the junction held 7 bases outside the gene matches. CDR3 region: CASRMGQGSHEQYF. The CDR3 coding sequence is TGTGCCAGCAGGATGGGACAGGGGTCCCACGAGCAGTACTTC.

This clone was detected only once. The rearrangement joins TRBV7-6 to TRBJ2-7, with 8 bases aligning to TRBD2. V lost 5 bases to trimming and J lost 3 bases; unmatched junction nucleotides: 3. This CDR3 spans 13 amino acids. Germline-derived CDR1 and CDR2 are SGHVS and FNYEAQ. The CDR3 DNA is TGTGCCAGCAGCCCGGGGGGGCTCTACGAGCAGTACTTC. Residues: CASSPGGLYEQYF.

The CDR3 sequence is CASSIDLSSAFF. The CDR3 nucleotides are TGTGCCAGTAGTATAGATCTCTCTTCAGCTTTCTTT. This rearrangement joins TRBV19 to TRBJ1-1; D uncertain. Germline V gene sequence: CDR1 LNHDA, CDR2 SQIVND (reference sequence). CDR3 length equals 12 residues. Trimming shortened V by 0 bases and J by 10 bases, and 9 bases separated the two germline ends.

The J gene is TRBJ1-5, the V gene TRBV29-1; 8 bases are shared with TRBD1. Looked up from germline, CDR1 is SQVTM and CDR2 is ANQGSEA. The CDR3 runs 13 residues. After removal of 4 bases from V and 6 bases from J, the junction contained 5 bases not matched to a gene. Here the CDR3 DNA reads TGCAGCGTTGCTCAGGGGGCCTTTCAGCCCCAGCATTTT. Residues: CSVAQGAFQPQHF.

The V call is TRBV2, the J call TRBJ1-1, with TRBD1 matching over 7 bases. The CDR3 covers 15 residues. Unmatched junction bases numbered 11, after V lost 6 bases and J lost 4 bases. CDR1 and CDR2 (germline): SNHLY, FYNNEI. CDR3 region: CASRAYRGGGTEAFF. DNA of the CDR3: TGTGCCAGCAGAGCTTACAGGGGTGGGGGCACTGAAGCTTTCTTT.

This chain links TRBV5-1 with TRBJ2-2; TRBD2 matches at 8 bases. This CDR3 is 16 amino acids long. V dropped 1 base and J dropped 1; count of bases not matched to a gene: 3. Per germline, CDR1 SGHRS and CDR2 YFSETQ. The CDR3 here is CASSLNAGGNTGELFF. DNA for the CDR3: TGCGCCAGCAGCTTGAACGCGGGAGGGAACACCGGGGAGCTGTTTTTT.

The chain employs TRBV27 and TRBJ1-1; 9 bases agree with TRBD1. This CDR3 has 13 amino acids. V was pared by 5 bases and J by 7 bases, with 5 bases of the junction left unmatched. Germline CDR1 is MNHEY and CDR2 is SMNVEV (reference sequence). DNA of the CDR3: TGTGCCAGCAGTACGGGACAGGGCTATGAAGCTTTCTTT. It encodes CASSTGQGYEAFF.

This sequence joins TRBV2 and TRBJ1-1; no definite D call. CDR1 SNHLY and CDR2 FYNNEI come from the germline V gene. CDR3 size: 11 residues. Trimming removed 2 bases at V and 11 bases at J, with 9 bases between. Here the CDR3 reads CASSEWAEAFF. CDR3 bases: TGTGCCAGCAGTGAATGGGCAGAGGCTTTCTTT.

The V call is TRBV5-6, the J call TRBJ2-1; D unclear. The CDR3 length is 14 residues. Per germline, CDR1 SGHDT and CDR2 YYEEEE. The V gene lost 6 bases and the J gene lost 9 bases, with 19 bases spanning the gap. The CDR3 spells CASTLLGLFSEQFF. CDR3 DNA: TGTGCCAGCACCCTATTGGGCCTCTTCAGTGAGCAGTTCTTC.

This chain uses TRBV7-6 with TRBJ2-5; 10 nucleotides match TRBD1. This CDR3 has 16 residues. Germline V gene sequence: CDR1 SGHVS, CDR2 FNYEAQ. V gave up 4 bases and J gave up 2 bases; unmatched junction bases: 7. DNA for the CDR3: TGTGCCAGCAGCTCTAGGAGGACAGGGGGACAAGAGACCCAGTACTTC. This codes for CASSSRRTGGQETQYF.

J is TRBJ2-7 and V is TRBV6-2 or TRBV6-3, with TRBD2 matching 9 bases. Germline-derived CDR1 and CDR2 are MNHEY and SVGEGT. The junction had 8 bases not matched to a gene; V was cut back by 2 bases and J by 0 bases. The CDR3 runs 17 residues. DNA for the CDR3: TGTGCCAGCAGTTACCCTACCAGCGGGAGGATCTCCTACGAGCAGTACTTC. Its translation: CASSYPTSGRISYEQYF.

The chain uses TRBV11-3 and TRBJ2-1; D remains unclear. Germline lookup yields CDR1 SGHNT and CDR2 YENEEA. The V gene lost 5 bases and the J gene lost 4 bases, with 12 bases spanning the gap. CDR3 size: 14 residues. CDR3 DNA sequence: TGTGCCAGCAGCCCCGGATCCAGGTACAATGAGCAGTTCTTC. Translation gives CASSPGSRYNEQFF.

This clone was observed once. This chain joins TRBV2 and TRBJ1-1; TRBD1 aligns across 7 bases. V was pared by 3 bases and J by 10 bases, with 8 bases of the junction left unmatched. CDR3 size: 13 residues. Looked up from germline, CDR1 is SNHLY and CDR2 is FYNNEI. The CDR3 reads CASSDSVQGRAFF. CDR3 DNA: TGTGCCAGCAGTGACTCGGTACAGGGGCGAGCTTTCTTT.

The J gene is TRBJ2-3, the V gene TRBV11-2, with 10 bases identical to TRBD2. The trim removed 1 base at V and 3 bases at J, leaving 13 bases unmatched. The CDR3 extends over 19 amino acids. Germline V lookup: CDR1 SGHAT, CDR2 FQNNGV. The CDR3 bases are TGTGCCAGCAGCTTAGGCTCGCTAGCGGGAGAAGAAGAGACAGATACGCAGTATTTT. Encoded protein: CASSLGSLAGEEETDTQYF.

The genes are TRBV9 and TRBJ2-1; 15 bases fit TRBD2. J was trimmed by 5 bases and V by 0 bases; bases with no gene match: 3. Germline CDR1 is SGDLS and CDR2 is YYNGEE. This CDR3 has 17 amino acids. In DNA form, the CDR3 reads TGTGCCAGCAGCGTAGTGGGGACTAGCGGGAGGAACAATGAGCAGTTCTTC. It translates to CASSVVGTSGRNNEQFF.

This rearrangement joins TRBV6-5 to TRBJ1-1; D gene ambiguous. The CDR3 covers 13 residues. Germline V gene sequence: CDR1 MNHEY, CDR2 SVGAGI. Trimming stripped 6 bases from V and 1 base from J, with 9 bases between. CDR3 nucleotide sequence: TGTGCCAGCAGCCAGATGTGGAACACTGAAGCTTTCTTT. Amino acids: CASSQMWNTEAFF.

The V call is TRBV4-1, the J call TRBJ2-1; TRBD1 matches 8 bases. Germline V gene sequence: CDR1 MGHRA, CDR2 YSYEKL. V gave up 2 bases and J gave up 10 bases; unmatched junction bases: 13. CDR3 length equals 16 residues. The CDR3 loop reads CASSQPGQGVGREQFF. CDR3 DNA: TGCGCCAGCAGCCAACCAGGACAGGGCGTCGGACGCGAGCAGTTCTTC.

This clone was detected a few times. The chain uses TRBV2 and TRBJ1-2, with 12 positions matching TRBD1. The CDR3 has 15 residues. V was clipped by 4 bases and J by 8 bases; unmatched bases: 8. Germline V CDR1 and CDR2: SNHLY, FYNNEI. The CDR3 coding sequence is TGTGCCAGCAGTGTTATGGGACAGGGGGCGTCCGGCTACACCTTC. It translates to CASSVMGQGASGYTF.

The gene calls are TRBV9 and TRBJ2-1; 11 nucleotides match TRBD2. Germline V gives CDR1 SGDLS, CDR2 YYNGEE. The CDR3 is 16 residues long. The J segment lost 4 bases and the V segment lost 3 bases, leaving 6 bases of the junction unmatched. CDR3 region: CASSEGTSGAYNEQFF. DNA of the CDR3: TGTGCCAGCAGCGAGGGGACTAGCGGAGCTTACAATGAGCAGTTCTTC. Supplemented by reference TRBV9 and TRBJ2-1, the full variable domain reads DSGVTQTPKHLITATGQRVTLRCSPRSGDLSVYWYQQSLDQGLQFLIQYYNGEERAKGNILERFSAQQFPDLHSELNLSSLELGDSALYFCASSEGTSGAYNEQFFGPGTRLTVL.

To note about this clone: The sample has other DNA sequences that encode this CDR3 too. The rearrangement uses TRBV5-1 and TRBJ2-2; TRBD1 matches at 10 bases. Germline CDR1 and CDR2: SGHRS and YFSETQ. The V gene end was trimmed by 3 bases and the J gene end by 1 base; junction bases not matched to a gene: 0. This CDR3 is 15 amino acids long. The CDR3 loop reads CASSWDRGNTGELFF. In nucleotides, the CDR3 is TGCGCCAGCAGCTGGGACAGGGGGAACACCGGGGAGCTGTTTTTT.

The chain employs TRBV28 and TRBJ1-2; D may be TRBD1 (6 bases). The CDR3 runs 14 residues. Trimming took 3 bases from V and 9 from J, leaving 17 bases between them. Germline CDR1 and CDR2: MDHEN and SYDVKM. Here the CDR3 reads CASSFDRRLFSYTF. Written as DNA, the CDR3 is TGTGCCAGCAGTTTTGACAGGCGGCTATTTAGCTACACCTTC.

The rearrangement uses TRBV5-1 and TRBJ1-1; no clear D gene. The CDR3 extends over 12 amino acids. The V gene lost 4 bases and the J gene lost 4 bases, with 8 bases spanning the gap. The germline V gene has CDR1 SGHRS and CDR2 YFSETQ. Here the CDR3 DNA reads TGCGCCAGCAGCGCCGGGAGCACTGAAGCTTTCTTT. Its translation is CASSAGSTEAFF.

The table lists this clone with a few counts. Other DNA sequences in the sample encode the same CDR3. CDR3 sequence: CASSPGQGAYEQYF. CDR3 nucleotide sequence: TGTGCCAGTAGTCCGGGACAGGGGGCCTACGAGCAGTACTTC. The chain uses TRBV19 and TRBJ2-7; TRBD1 matches at 11 bases. Germline V gene sequence: CDR1 LNHDA, CDR2 SQIVND (reference sequence). The CDR3 consists of 14 residues. V lost 5 bases and J lost 2; bases outside the gene matches: 2.

The chain recombines TRBV6-5 with TRBJ1-5, with a possible D match to TRBD1 (5 bases). CDR1 is MNHEY, CDR2 SVGAGI, per germline. This CDR3 has 13 amino acids. Between the trimmed V and J ends, which lost 6 bases and 3 bases, there was a span of 9 bases. The CDR3 DNA reads as TGTGCCAGCAGCTGGGGGGACAATCAGCCCCAGCATTTT. This codes for CASSWGDNQPQHF.

This rearrangement joins TRBV25-1 to TRBJ1-1; TRBD1 aligns across 10 bases. The CDR3 sequence is 15 residues long. The J segment lost 6 bases and the V segment lost 7 bases, leaving 11 bases of the junction unmatched. In germline, CDR1 is MGHDK, CDR2 SYGVNS. This chain's CDR3 is CASKEGQGRVAEAFF. The CDR3 bases are TGTGCCAGCAAGGAGGGACAGGGGAGGGTCGCTGAAGCTTTCTTT. Using reference TRBV25-1 and TRBJ1-1 for the parts outside the CDR3, the full variable domain is EADIYQTPRYLVIGTGKKITLECSQTMGHDKMYWYQQDPGMELHLIHYSYGVNSTEKGDLSSESTVSRIRTEHFPLTLESARPSHTSQYLCASKEGQGRVAEAFFGQGTRLTVV.

This clone was seen more than once but under ten times. The rearrangement links TRBV4-1 to TRBJ1-2; 8 nucleotides line up with TRBD1. The CDR3 is 16 residues long. CDR1 is MGHRA and CDR2 is YSYEKL in the germline V gene. V gave up 2 bases and J gave up 6 bases; unmatched junction bases: 11. The CDR3 loop is CASSQSGDRGKDGYTF. Here the CDR3 DNA reads TGCGCCAGCAGCCAATCAGGAGACAGGGGAAAAGATGGCTACACCTTC.

This rearrangement joins TRBV28 to TRBJ2-7; a possible D gene is TRBD2 (5 bases). The CDR3 covers 13 residues. Trimming shortened V by 5 bases and J by 0 bases, and 8 bases separated the two germline ends. Germline V gives CDR1 MDHEN, CDR2 SYDVKM. The CDR3 region is CASSLRDSYEQYF. The CDR3 nucleotides read TGTGCCAGCAGTCTTCGGGACTCCTACGAGCAGTACTTC.